This T cell receptor (beta chain) was recorded in a study of CD8 T cells in Susac syndrome. Study details: The Susac syndrome patients were therapy-naive, on corticosteroids, or on intravenous immunoglobulin alone at blood draw.

V was cut by 3 bases and J by 8 bases, with 16 bases left in between. The CDR3 is 14 amino acids. Of note for this clonotype: Its specificity is not known.

Study observations and caveats: The study's TCR sequencing and HLA analysis drew on a certain number of individuals. That number was acknowledged as relatively small.

Reverse transcription of about 0.45 to 1 ug RNA was performed with random hexamers. TCRdb passed the immunoSEQ multiplex PCR reads through MiXCR, listing each CDR3 protein once. Of roughly 200,000 distinct CDR3 sequences listed, roughly nine tenths were seen once; the top ten hold around 0.085%. The V and J genes are TRBV12-3 or TRBV12-4 and TRBJ1-2; maybe TRBD1 (6 bases). Sequencing used CD4+ T cells from PBMCs. The clonotype was recovered from a human donor with Susac syndrome. The CDR3 loop is CASSFLGGAEGYTF. CDR3 coding DNA: TGTGCCAGCAGTTTTTTGGGGGGCGCGGAAGGCTACACCTTC.